A selection of T cell receptor beta chains follows, all from one sample in a study of blood T cell repertoires in COVID-19. Measured with immunoSEQ multiplex PCR; TCRdb has only the in-frame clones, and not every one. The sample holds a few hundred thousand clones, 70% to 90% seen once. Sequencing input: peripheral blood. These receptors were collected from a woman between 25 and 40 years old with active or convalescent COVID-19. Both conserved end residues are part of each CDR3. Fields, in order: CDR3 protein, CDR3 DNA, J gene, V gene, clone size, D gene. D genes are given only for firm matches. Rows give clone size only sometimes, using once, few, many, or a class for an expanded clone.

CASSQDPSGGAGADTQYF	TGTGCCAGCAGCCAAGACCCTAGCGGGGGGGCCGGGGCAGATACGCAGTATTTT	TRBJ2-3	TRBV4-2	-	TRBD2
CASKPGLDSPLHF	TGTGCCAGTAAACCGGGACTAGATTCACCCCTCCACTTT	TRBJ1-6	TRBV19	few	-
CASRGRGGTEAFF	TGTGCCAGCAGGGGCAGGGGCGGCACTGAAGCTTTCTTT	TRBJ1-1	TRBV6-4	-	-
CASSGGTVDYGYTF	TGTGCCAGCAGTGGAGGGACAGTTGATTATGGCTACACCTTC	TRBJ1-2	TRBV28	-	TRBD1
CASSGYPTGPGELFF	TGTGCCAGCAGCGGGTACCCGACAGGGCCCGGGGAGCTGTTTTTT	TRBJ2-2	TRBV7-6	-	TRBD1
CASSRGQQDEQYF	TGTGCCAGCTCCAGGGGGCAGCAGGATGAGCAGTACTTC	TRBJ2-7	TRBV18	-	TRBD1
CARSWTGQGITETQYF	TGTGCCCGGTCTTGGACCGGACAGGGGATAACGGAGACCCAGTACTTC	TRBJ2-5	TRBV19	-	TRBD1
CRAPRGRGATYEQYF	TGCCGCGCGCCCCGGGGGCGGGGGGCGACTTACGAGCAGTACTTC	TRBJ2-7	TRBV29-1	-	TRBD2
CASSPTPVFGYTF	TGTGCCAGCAGCCCGACACCCGTGTTTGGCTACACCTTC	TRBJ1-2	TRBV7-2	-	-
CASSPKGGGAPRSSYNEQFF	TGCGCCAGCAGCCCCAAAGGCGGGGGGGCCCCCCGGAGCTCCTACAATGAGCAGTTCTTC	TRBJ2-1	TRBV5-1	-	TRBD2
CASSLGMTGGTDTQYF	TGTGCCAGCAGCTTGGGGATGACAGGGGGGACAGATACGCAGTATTTT	TRBJ2-3	TRBV5-5	once	TRBD1
CSAAAPLAGGYNEQFF	TGCAGCGCCGCCGCCCCCCTAGCGGGGGGCTACAATGAGCAGTTCTTC	TRBJ2-1	TRBV29-1	-	TRBD2
CAWSVLGGNEQFF	TGTGCCTGGAGTGTATTGGGGGGCAATGAGCAGTTCTTC	TRBJ2-1	TRBV30	-	-
CASSLEVAGSYNEQFF	TGCGCCAGCAGCTTGGAGGTAGCGGGGAGTTACAATGAGCAGTTCTTC	TRBJ2-1	TRBV5-1	-	TRBD2
CASGFGETQYF	TGTGCCTCCGGTTTTGGAGAGACCCAGTACTTC	TRBJ2-5	TRBV30	-	-
CASSHKTGVSETQYF	TGTGCCAGCAGTCATAAAACAGGGGTTTCGGAGACCCAGTACTTC	TRBJ2-5	TRBV7-6	-	TRBD1
CASSLWRGGLQETQYF	TGTGCCAGCAGTTTATGGCGGGGGGGCTTACAAGAGACCCAGTACTTC	TRBJ2-5	TRBV28	-	TRBD2
CASSLRSGGQYGYTF	TGTGCCAGCAGCTTAAGATCGGGGGGGCAGTATGGCTACACCTTC	TRBJ1-2	TRBV7-2	-	-
CASSLPFYEQYF	TGTGCCAGCAGTTTACCCTTTTACGAGCAGTACTTC	TRBJ2-7	TRBV28	-	-
CASSPWGRGGEDTQYF	TGTGCCAGCTCACCGTGGGGTCGGGGGGGCGAAGATACGCAGTATTTT	TRBJ2-3	TRBV18	-	TRBD2
CASSPGQVTTNEKLFF	TGTGCCAGTAGTCCGGGACAGGTCACAACTAATGAAAAACTGTTTTTT	TRBJ1-4	TRBV19	-	TRBD1
CASSRQGARTDTQYF	TGTGCCAGTAGTCGACAGGGGGCGCGTACAGATACGCAGTATTTT	TRBJ2-3	TRBV19	-	TRBD1
CASSLGGGNTEAFF	TGTGCCAGCAGCCTCGGAGGAGGGAACACTGAAGCTTTCTTT	TRBJ1-1	TRBV7-9	-	-
CASSFEGDYGYTF	TGTGCCAGCAGCTTCGAGGGCGACTATGGCTACACCTTC	TRBJ1-2	TRBV5-4	-	-
CASSQGHPGLQETQYF	TGCGCCAGCAGCCAAGGGCACCCGGGTCTTCAAGAGACCCAGTACTTC	TRBJ2-5	TRBV4-3	once	-
CASSKILGQLNIQYF	TGTGCCAGTAGTAAAATCCTTGGACAGTTAAACATTCAGTACTTC	TRBJ2-4	TRBV19	-	-
CASSYSTGANYEQYF	TGTGCCAGCAGTTACTCGACAGGGGCAAACTACGAGCAGTACTTC	TRBJ2-7	TRBV6-5	few	TRBD1
CASSPGTQGEKLFF	TGTGCCAGCAGCCCCGGGACCCAGGGGGAAAAACTGTTTTTT	TRBJ1-4	TRBV7-2	few	-
CASSPGQGDGETQYF	TGTGCCAGCAGTCCGGGACAGGGGGACGGAGAGACCCAGTACTTC	TRBJ2-5	TRBV28	once	TRBD1
CASLEGMSTDTQYF	TGCGCCAGCCTAGAGGGAATGTCCACAGATACGCAGTATTTT	TRBJ2-3	TRBV5-1	-	-
CASSPRDRGLEQYF	TGTGCCAGCAGCCCCCGGGACAGGGGGCTGGAGCAGTACTTC	TRBJ2-7	TRBV7-9	once	TRBD1
CASSLEVRAGGRKFF	TGTGCCAGCAGCTTGGAGGTTCGAGCGGGGGGGAGGAAGTTCTTC	TRBJ2-1	TRBV7-2	-	TRBD2
CASSTKTRNTEAFF	TGTGCCAGTAGCACGAAAACACGGAACACTGAAGCTTTCTTT	TRBJ1-1	TRBV19	-	-
CASSYGTSGGFGNEQFF	TGTGCCAGCAGTTACGGGACTAGCGGGGGGTTTGGGAATGAGCAGTTCTTC	TRBJ2-1	TRBV11-2	-	TRBD2
CACLRSRTEAFF	TGTGCCTGCTTGAGGTCCAGGACAGAAGCTTTCTTT	TRBJ1-1	TRBV6-5	-	-
CASSVAPGLTKETQYF	TGTGCCAGCAGCGTCGCACCGGGACTCACCAAGGAGACCCAGTACTTC	TRBJ2-5	TRBV9	-	-
CASKTSGGYNEQFF	TGTGCCAGCAAGACTAGCGGGGGGTACAATGAGCAGTTCTTC	TRBJ2-1	TRBV6-5	-	TRBD2
CASSPWDRGDTGELFF	TGTGCCAGCAGCCCCTGGGACAGGGGAGATACCGGGGAGCTGTTTTTT	TRBJ2-2	TRBV9	few	TRBD1
CASSLGLAETQYF	TGTGCCAGCAGCCTGGGGCTAGCGGAGACCCAGTACTTC	TRBJ2-5	TRBV9	-	-
CASSFSGGSYNEQFF	TGTGCCAGCAGCTTTAGCGGGGGCTCCTACAATGAGCAGTTCTTC	TRBJ2-1	TRBV5-4	few	TRBD2
CASSRTSGGAWDTQYF	TGTGCCAGTAGTAGGACTAGCGGGGGGGCCTGGGATACGCAGTATTTT	TRBJ2-3	TRBV19	-	TRBD2
CSAMRGAEAFF	TGCAGTGCTATGCGGGGAGCTGAAGCTTTCTTT	TRBJ1-1	TRBV20-1	-	-
CASSLILPEGSSPLHF	TGTGCCAGCAGCCTTATATTACCAGAGGGAAGTTCACCCCTCCACTTT	TRBJ1-6	TRBV3-1/TRBV3-2	-	-
CASSVGGPNNEQFF	TGTGCCAGCAGTGTAGGAGGACCCAACAATGAGCAGTTCTTC	TRBJ2-1	TRBV2	-	-
CASSISGTSEVMSQFF	TGTGCCAGTAGTATCTCCGGGACTAGCGAGGTTATGTCCCAGTTCTTC	TRBJ2-1	TRBV19	-	TRBD2
CASSGGALNTEAFF	TGTGCCAGCAGCGGGGGGGCGTTGAACACTGAAGCTTTCTTT	TRBJ1-1	TRBV2	-	-
CATSEVTGSAYEQYF	TGTGCCACCAGTGAGGTGACAGGGTCAGCCTACGAGCAGTACTTC	TRBJ2-7	TRBV24-1	-	TRBD1
CSVVGQNTGELFF	TGCAGCGTTGTTGGACAGAACACCGGGGAGCTGTTTTTT	TRBJ2-2	TRBV29-1	-	-
CASSFKVGGKSSYNEQFF	TGTGCCAGCAGCTTTAAGGTCGGAGGGAAGAGCTCCTACAATGAGCAGTTCTTC	TRBJ2-1	TRBV12-1	-	-
CASSSGEPQHF	TGTGCCAGCAGTTCGGGGGAGCCCCAGCATTTT	TRBJ1-5	TRBV6-5	-	-
CASSLGPGQGPYGYTF	TGTGCCAGCAGCCTAGGACCGGGACAGGGACCCTATGGCTACACCTTC	TRBJ1-2	TRBV7-2	-	TRBD1
CASSQDSGVIGYTF	TGTGCCAGCAGCCAAGATTCAGGGGTAATCGGCTACACCTTC	TRBJ1-2	TRBV14	once	-
CASSPPGRDMAFF	TGTGCCAGCTCACCACCGGGCAGGGATATGGCTTTCTTT	TRBJ1-1	TRBV18	-	-
CASSQGQAYEQYF	TGCGCCAGCAGCCAGGGACAGGCCTACGAGCAGTACTTC	TRBJ2-7	TRBV5-1	-	TRBD1
CASSLVADSYNEQFF	TGTGCCAGCAGCTTAGTAGCGGACTCCTACAATGAGCAGTTCTTC	TRBJ2-1	TRBV7-3	-	-
CASTFSGGVDEQFF	TGTGCCTCTACTTTTAGCGGGGGGGTCGATGAGCAGTTCTTC	TRBJ2-1	TRBV30	-	TRBD2
CASSFRPSGGPSSYEQYF	TGCGCCAGCAGCTTCAGGCCTAGCGGGGGACCCAGCTCCTACGAGCAGTACTTC	TRBJ2-7	TRBV5-1	once	TRBD2
CATSRASGGRRTDTQYF	TGTGCCACCAGCAGAGCGAGCGGGGGGCGCCGCACAGATACGCAGTATTTT	TRBJ2-3	TRBV15	-	TRBD2
CASSLDDWTGKHYGYTF	TGTGCCAGCAGCTTAGATGACTGGACAGGGAAGCACTATGGCTACACCTTC	TRBJ1-2	TRBV11-2	-	TRBD1